This T cell receptor (beta chain) was captured in a study of blood T cell repertoires in COVID-19. Sequencing used immunoSEQ multiplex PCR; TCRdb keeps in-frame clones, though not all of them. In the table there are 250,000 to 350,000 clones, about four fifths of which are singletons. From germline, CDR1 is SGHAT and CDR2 FQNNGV. This CDR3 has 15 residues. V trimming: 6 bases; J trimming: 4 bases; junction bases outside the gene matches: 9. This clonotype was obtained from a human donor with COVID-19, enrolled during active disease. The donor label of this sample is uncertain. Sequencing was performed on peripheral blood. The V gene is TRBV11-2, the J gene TRBJ2-7, with TRBD1 matching 10 bases. The CDR3 DNA reads as TGTGCCAGCAGAGCGGGACAGGGGACTATATACGAGCAGTACTTC. Its protein product is CASRAGQGTIYEQYF.